The 11 T cell receptor beta chains below come from one sample, sequenced in a study of CD8+CD57+ T cells in acquired aplastic anemia. Template material for TCR beta VDJ and CDR3 profiling consisted of genomic DNA. TCRdb processed the reads anew with MiXCR; each CDR3 protein has one entry. Of 150,000 to 200,000 distinct CDR3 sequences in the sample, roughly 43% were seen once. Before being chosen for sequencing, patients had shown CD8+CD57+ cell expansion by flow cytometry. The sample was sorted CD4+, CD8+, or CD8+CD57+ T cells (not recorded which) from PBMCs. Receptor source: a human donor with aplastic anemia.

This clonotype is a singleton in its sample. The chain links TRBV9 to TRBJ2-7; TRBD2 matches 9 bases. Germline-derived CDR1 and CDR2 are SGDLS and YYNGEE. J was trimmed by 7 bases and V by 0 bases; bases with no gene match: 11. The CDR3 length is 16 residues. DNA for the CDR3: TGTGCCAGCAGCGTAGGTTCGAGCGGGAGGAACATAGAGCAGTACTTC. The encoded protein is CASSVGSSGRNIEQYF.

This clonotype was counted only a few times. The rearrangement uses TRBV15 and TRBJ1-2; tentative D call: TRBD1 (6 bases). Trimming took 0 bases from V and 8 from J, leaving 13 bases between them. Germline values: CDR1 LNHNV, CDR2 YYDKDF (reference sequence). The CDR3 length is 14 residues. CDR3 sequence: CATSREGGALGYTF. In DNA form, the CDR3 reads TGTGCCACCAGCAGAGAGGGGGGGGCACTGGGCTACACCTTC.

The chain combines TRBV3-1 with TRBJ2-2; no reliable D call. V shed 6 bases and J shed 5 bases, with 4 bases lying between them. The CDR3 is 11 residues long. CDR1 and CDR2 from the germline V gene are LGHDT and YNNKEL (reference sequence). CDR3 coding DNA: TGTGCCAGCAGAATTACCGGGGAGCTGTTTTTT. It translates to CASRITGELFF.

The chain couples TRBV2 to TRBJ2-3; D is undetermined. The length of the CDR3 is 14 residues. Per germline, CDR1 SNHLY and CDR2 FYNNEI. V was pared by 8 bases and J by 0 bases, with 12 bases between. The CDR3 sequence is CASRGTTSTDTQYF. CDR3 DNA: TGTGCCAGCCGCGGTACAACTAGCACAGATACGCAGTATTTT. The variable domain in full, with the rest retrieved from reference TRBV2 and TRBJ2-3, is EPEVTQTPSHQVTQMGQEVILRCVPISNHLYFYWYRQILGQKVEFLVSFYNNEISEKSEIFDDQFSVERPDGSNFTLKIRSTKLEDSAMYFCASRGTTSTDTQYFGPGTRLTVL.

The chain couples TRBV20-1 to TRBJ1-1, with 7 positions matching TRBD1. The CDR3 contains 13 residues. The J segment lost 1 base and the V segment lost 6 bases, leaving 5 bases of the junction unmatched. Germline V CDR1 and CDR2: DFQATT, SNEGSKA (reference sequence). The DNA of the CDR3 is TGCAGTGCGAACCGGGACAGGAACACTGAAGCTTTCTTT. It codes for CSANRDRNTEAFF.

This clonotype was picked up many times. J is TRBJ2-7 and V is TRBV6-1, with a possible D match to TRBD1 (6 bases). Trimming took off 6 bases at V and 7 bases at J, with 16 bases between the two ends. Germline lookup yields CDR1 MNHNS and CDR2 SASEGT. The CDR3 is 13 amino acids. CDR3 sequence reads: CASSSTGTGEQYF. As DNA, the CDR3 is TGTGCCAGCAGCTCCACAGGGACGGGGGAGCAGTACTTC.

Many counts were recorded for this clonotype. This chain uses TRBV19 with TRBJ2-1, with 8 bases fitting TRBD1. Germline CDR1 LNHDA, CDR2 SQIVND (reference sequence). This CDR3 spans 16 amino acids. Trimming removed 3 bases from V and 4 bases from J; junction bases left unmatched: 8. CDR3 region: CASSMRVGQGYNEQFF. CDR3 nucleotide sequence: TGTGCCAGTAGTATGAGGGTTGGACAGGGATACAATGAGCAGTTCTTC.

Many counts were recorded for this clonotype. V is TRBV12-3 or TRBV12-4 and J is TRBJ2-5, with TRBD2 identical over 8 bases. This CDR3 is built from 15 residues. V gave up 2 bases and J gave up 5 bases; unmatched junction bases: 7. The CDR3 DNA follows: TGTGCCAGCAGTTTAACCGGGACTAGTTGGGAGACCCAGTACTTC. Protein: CASSLTGTSWETQYF.

This clonotype showed up many times. V gene TRBV10-2 combines with J gene TRBJ1-2; no firm D call. Per germline, CDR1 WSHSY and CDR2 SAAADI. Trimming shortened V by 0 bases and J by 6 bases, and 8 bases separated the two germline ends. The CDR3 totals 13 residues. CDR3 sequence (DNA): TGCGCCAGCAGTGAGTCGAAAAATGATGGCTACACCTTC. It translates to CASSESKNDGYTF.

This clonotype was seen ten or more times. V usage is TRBV5-6 and J usage is TRBJ2-7; D ambiguous. Germline V CDR1 and CDR2: SGHDT, YYEEEE. The CDR3 has 13 amino acids. Trimming shortened V by 7 bases and J by 0 bases, and 11 bases separated the two germline ends. The CDR3 loop reads CASLSEASYEQYF. In DNA, the CDR3 is TGTGCCAGCCTTTCAGAAGCCTCCTACGAGCAGTACTTC.

This clonotype was counted at least ten times. The genes are TRBV20-1 and TRBJ2-5; 7 bases are shared with TRBD1. Unmatched junction bases numbered 5, after V lost 0 bases and J lost 1 base. The CDR3 totals 15 residues. CDR1 and CDR2 (germline): DFQATT, SNEGSKA (reference sequence). The CDR3 spells CSARDIGTVQETQYF. The CDR3 region has the DNA TGCAGTGCTAGAGATATAGGGACAGTCCAAGAGACCCAGTACTTC.